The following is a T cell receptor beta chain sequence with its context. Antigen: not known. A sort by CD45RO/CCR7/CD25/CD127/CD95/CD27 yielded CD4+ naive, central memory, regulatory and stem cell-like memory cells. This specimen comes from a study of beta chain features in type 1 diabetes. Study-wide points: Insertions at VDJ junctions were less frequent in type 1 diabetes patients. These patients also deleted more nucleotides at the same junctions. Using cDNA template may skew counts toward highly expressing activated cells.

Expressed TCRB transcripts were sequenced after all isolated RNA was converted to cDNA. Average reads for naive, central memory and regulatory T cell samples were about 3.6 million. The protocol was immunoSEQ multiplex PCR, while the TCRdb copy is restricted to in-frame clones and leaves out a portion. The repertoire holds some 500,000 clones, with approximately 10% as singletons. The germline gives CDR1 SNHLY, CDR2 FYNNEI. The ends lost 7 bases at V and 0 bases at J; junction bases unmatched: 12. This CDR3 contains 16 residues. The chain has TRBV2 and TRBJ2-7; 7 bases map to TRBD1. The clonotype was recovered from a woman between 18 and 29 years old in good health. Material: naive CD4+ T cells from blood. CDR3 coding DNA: TGTGCCAGCAAAGTAAACTCCGGACAGGCCTCCTACGAGCAGTACTTC. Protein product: CASKVNSGQASYEQYF.